The T cell receptor (beta chain) under discussion was sequenced for a study of T cells after posttransplantation cyclophosphamide. Sequenced by immunoSEQ multiplex PCR; TCRdb stores in-frame clones only, minus some. The sample includes 35,000 to 55,000 clones, none of them occurring once. This clone has a count of ten or more. Its antigen is unidentified. Study-wide results and limits: Skin or GI-infiltrating T cells shared few TRB sequences with blood.

Germline CDR1 is SNHLY and CDR2 is FYNNEI. The ends were cut back, 6 bases at V and 11 bases at J, with 24 bases in the middle. The CDR3 spans 15 residues. Peripheral blood was collected from the related graft donor on the marrow donation day. The origin of this receptor is a middle-aged man in good health, CMV-negative, and a related stem cell transplant donor. What was sequenced was PBMCs. The J gene is TRBJ2-3, the V gene TRBV2; tentative D call: TRBD2 (6 bases). CDR3 in DNA: TGTGCCAGCAGCGCCGGGGTAGCGGAGAACGGTGAGCAGTATTTT. Translating gives CASSAGVAENGEQYF.